This TCR beta chain originates from a study of cytomegalovirus exposure and HLA in healthy donors (TCRdb year 2017). Describing the broader study: In an earlier analysis of some 550 of the donors, 250 to 350 Gb of sequence data and 100 million or so unique TCR beta sequences from 180 million or so T cells were reported. An earlier analysis of some 600 of the donors applied high-throughput TCR beta sequencing to assess whether each TCR beta V gene segment acted as functional or pseudogenic. Roughly 300 gigabases of sequencing data and 80 million or so unique TCR sequences were included in an early release covering under 650 HLA-typed donors. Across some 400 genotyped donors of the cohort, an average of approximately 240,000 unique TCR beta nucleotide sequences per donor were sequenced, and around 20% of those sequences were non-productive. Both class I and class II loci were covered by HLA typing, at four-digit resolution. High-throughput TCR immunosequencing, statistical association of individual TCRs with disease status, and machine learning were combined to predict cytomegalovirus infection status. Because of strong linkage in the cohort, roughly five DR-DQ haplotypes were treated as single units for association and clustering. Typing coverage varied by locus: about 620-630 donors for A, B, C, DRB1 and DQB1; roughly 520 for DQA1; more than 600 for DPA1; around 490 for DPB1. A later analysis re-analyzed previously published TCR beta repertoires from roughly 600 donors and added high-resolution HLA genotyping to study TCR occurrence patterns. Donor age, sex, ethnicity and CMV serostatus were compiled together with the repertoire data. The study profiled the T cell repertoires of fewer than 850 subjects by immunosequencing and related them to cytomegalovirus serostatus. Along with the approximately 650-subject first cohort, a separate validation cohort of approximately 110 different subjects was used. Rather than drawing on any new phenotypic data, the later analysis identified candidate immune exposures from TCR beta sequences and the way those sequences occurred across donors. A later genetic analysis took genome-wide SNP genotypes for about 55% of the roughly 700 donors and used that subset as a discovery cohort. The study aimed to test whether signatures of past pathogen exposure could be identified by cataloging public T cell receptors. Of the roughly 390 genotyped donors, approximately 82% fell in the genetic ancestry cluster associated with self-reported Caucasian donors. All discovery cohort repertoires had been generated on a single sequencing platform.

Regarding this clone: Its antigen remains unidentified. No base qualities exist here, and no much larger clone lies one base off it.

General findings and caveats noted by the study authors: In a later analysis, TCR association rates were found to vary across HLA loci, with the most associated TCRs seen for DRB1 alleles and the fewest for HLA-C alleles. Because HLA typing was missing for some donors at each locus, association tests included only the typed subset. While some public TCRs were present in many individuals, most TCR sequences turned up only very rarely across donors. A total of fewer than 200 TCR beta chains were listed by the study as associated with cytomegalovirus. When HLA alleles, especially DR and DQ, strongly co-occurred, TCR associations were difficult to assign to individual alleles. According to a later analysis, most CMV-associated TCR beta chains appeared to be HLA-restricted, and the HLA associations seemed to be driven largely by CMV exposure. A further reported finding was that TCR beta sequences accurately predicted the HLA-A and HLA-B alleles for most subjects in the first cohort. CMV serostatus was the only immune exposure information available for the cohort. A later analysis reported that several top co-occurrence clusters appeared linked to parvovirus B19, influenza, CMV and Epstein-Barr virus. In a later analysis, HLA-associated TCR beta chains were found to be more clonally expanded and to have lower generation probabilities than equally common non-associated chains. The cohort was sequenced for TCR beta chains only, and without alpha or paired-chain data the features that could be detected were limited. In vitro tests confirmed that a few of the cytomegalovirus-associated TCR beta chains recognize cytomegalovirus antigens. Because counts were too low, 15 or so rarely observed V segments, including chromosome 9 orphons, were excluded from the earlier analysis of around 590 of the donors. A cluster of highly shared sequence variants was judged likely to be a technical artifact of the sequencing pipeline. An earlier analysis of around 500 of the donors showed that most TCR beta V segments appeared in productive rearrangements either about 87% or about 30% of the time, which broadly matched IMGT annotations. The authors suggested that the approach could potentially be extended to other disease states and immunological phenotypes. In a later genetic analysis, fewer N-insertions in productive TCRs were reported among donors in an Asian-associated ancestry cluster than the 666-donor mean. Some IMGT-functional V segments, including TRBV6-2 and TRBV6-3, could not be distinguished by the 87-base-pair reads and were therefore excluded. The presence/absence analyses assumed that sequencing depth was roughly uniform across donors, and that assumption may not be true. The classifier was reported to diagnose cytomegalovirus status with high specificity and sensitivity in both the original cohort and the validation cohort. A later analysis associated 17,000 or so TCR beta sequences with specific HLA alleles at a false discovery rate of 0.05. An association between a missense DCLRE1C variant and V-gene and J-gene trimming of TCR beta chains was found in a later genetic analysis and replicated in an independent cohort. Correlated functional status among segregating V segments might reflect linkage disequilibrium, but an unknown experimental factor could not be ruled out.

Taken from the germline V gene, the CDR1 and CDR2 loops are SGHVS and FQNEAQ. After removal of 2 bases from V and 3 bases from J, the junction retains 3 bases not matched to a gene. The CDR3 goes from the cysteine to the phenylalanine over 14 residues. This entry keeps only the CDR3 DNA: 42 bases, framed from base 1. The cohort was made up of 666 healthy bone marrow donors. Cohort members were all nominally healthy when sampled, although unrecorded immune exposures were likely present. The donor was CMV seropositive and belonged to the group of 250 to 300 seropositive cohort members. Each donor provided a peripheral blood sample, and peripheral blood mononuclear cells were used for TCR beta sequencing. Genomic DNA was extracted from the blood cell samples with the Qiagen DNeasy Blood Extraction Kit. The receptor library was made with the immunoSEQ multiplex PCR assay. A mixture of 60 forward primers for TCR Vbeta segments and 13 reverse primers for TCR Jbeta segments was used in the multiplex PCR. Amplification of the CDR3 region of rearranged TCR beta genes was performed with a multiplex PCR assay on genomic DNA. On the Illumina HiSeq System, the amplified TCR beta libraries were sequenced as 87-base-pair reads. Processing in the source paper ran as follows. Across the roughly 670 repertoires, a later analysis counted some 80 million unique TCR beta chains, around 11 million of which were shared by at least two donors. Raw reads were error-corrected and collapsed into unique sequences with a nearest-neighbor algorithm that merged closely related sequences to remove PCR and sequencing errors. CDR3 sequences were aligned to IMGT reference sequences to assign V, D and J gene segments. For a sequence to be retained, a match of at least six nucleotides to both a V gene segment and a J gene segment was required. A rearrangement was called productive if the CDR3 had no stop codons and remained in frame with V and J, and every other rearrangement was called non-productive. Following IMGT convention, CDR3 was defined as the stretch from the second conserved V-encoded cysteine up to the conserved J-encoded phenylalanine. The earlier analysis of about 570 of the donors excluded any sequence lacking an unambiguous match to a single V gene segment. In an earlier analysis of 450 to 700 of the donors, V segments were called functional above 56.7% productive rearrangements and were called segregating when the between-donor standard deviation exceeded 5%. A statistical classification framework was built for diagnosing cytomegalovirus status from the catalog of TCR beta chain sequences. V and J gene assignment, in a later analysis, came from comparing TCR nucleotide sequences with IMGT/GENE-DB human TR gene sequences. A later analysis assigned CDR3 sequences and most-parsimonious VDJ recombination scenarios with the TCRdist pipeline. In a later analysis, every TCR beta chain was defined by the combination of its CDR3 amino acid sequence and its V-gene family, and reads without a unique V-gene family were dropped. As a way to deal with suspected cross-contamination and a sequencing artifact, a later analysis dropped hundreds of nucleotide sequences that were highly shared and had low generation probability. In a later analysis, a clonal expansion index was calculated for each public chain from normalized within-repertoire ranks of inferred template counts. Generation probabilities in a later analysis came from a VDJ recombination model fitted to out-of-frame rearrangements, and those results were checked against IGoR. A later analysis scored TCR-TCR, TCR-HLA and TCR-CMV co-occurrence with hypergeometric tests, applying a repertoire-size bias correction to TCR pairs. False discovery rates were estimated in a later analysis by permuting HLA or CMV assignments 20 times. In a later analysis, co-occurring TCRs were grouped with DBSCAN, and TCRdist sequence similarity was added when clustering was performed within HLA-allele-positive subsets. Repertoires with fewer than 30,000 or more than 120,000 public chains, plus five repertoires with anomalous nucleotide sharing, were excluded from co-occurrence clustering. Imported from immuneACCESS, the table was reduced by TCRdb to in-frame sequences with V and J called. These copies leave out some clones; in studies compared against another copy, an unresolved V gene accounts for under half, and the cause of the remainder is not known. Clone size and V and J calls were adopted from that table, with D and trimming inferred from the DNA. For this sample there are about 120,000 clones; roughly three quarters appear just once. The top ten hold more than 10% of the sample.

The chain links TRBV7-8 with TRBJ2-7; TRBD1 fits 8 bases in the junction. This receptor was obtained from a woman aged 40 to 50 in good health and CMV-seropositive. Sequenced: PBMCs. The base sequence is TGTGCCAGCAGCTTATCAGGGGGCGACTACGAGCAGTACTTC. Its protein is CASSLSGGDYEQYF.